The 30 T cell receptor beta chains below all came from one sample that was sequenced in a study of blood T cells in healthy people across ages. Primers used in a second PCR of about 6 to 11 cycles were a sample-barcoded 5' primer and a J-beta primer mix. TCRdb fed the 5' RACE reads into MiXCR, producing one record per CDR3 protein. The repertoire holds about 640,000 distinct CDR3 sequences, with roughly 50% as singletons. Sequencing was done on a sample of blood. All receptors derive from a man aged 60-69 years in good health.

The rearrangement links TRBV7-2 to TRBJ1-2; TRBD1 is a possible D gene (5 bases). The CDR3 loop spans 14 amino acids. Germline values: CDR1 SGHTA, CDR2 FQGNSA. V lost 5 bases, J lost 6 bases, and 16 bases lay in between. DNA of the CDR3: TGTGCCAGCAGCGGAGGCCGGGGCCCTGATGGCTACACCTTC. Translating gives CASSGGRGPDGYTF.

The chain employs TRBV5-1 and TRBJ2-7; D call uncertain. CDR3 length equals 16 residues. Trimming pared 4 bases from V and 0 bases from J, leaving 17 bases between. Germline loops: CDR1 SGHRS, CDR2 YFSETQ. In DNA form, the CDR3 reads TGCGCCAGCAGCCGAACCCTAAGCGAATACTCCTACGAGCAGTACTTC. Encoded protein: CASSRTLSEYSYEQYF.

This chain joins TRBV3-1 and TRBJ2-6; D gene uncertain. The CDR3 consists of 15 residues. V was shortened by 0 bases and J by 2 bases, with 5 bases between the two germline ends. From germline, CDR1 is LGHDT and CDR2 YNNKEL (reference sequence). The CDR3 sequence is CASSQDITGANVLTF. DNA for the CDR3: TGTGCCAGCAGCCAAGATATCACTGGGGCCAACGTCCTGACTTTC.

This clonotype has at least ten counts. The chain recombines TRBV7-2 with TRBJ2-5; D might be TRBD2 (7 bases). CDR3 length equals 16 residues. Germline V CDR1 and CDR2: SGHTA, FQGNSA. V shed 1 base and J shed 6 bases, with 18 bases lying between them. The CDR3 loop reads CASSLVGGGASKTQYF. As DNA, the CDR3 is TGTGCCAGCAGCTTAGTGGGAGGGGGGGCGTCTAAGACCCAGTACTTC.

This clonotype has a handful of counts. The V gene is TRBV20-1, the J gene TRBJ2-3, with D maybe TRBD2 (6 bases). V was pared by 4 bases and J by 0 bases, with 14 bases between. CDR1 and CDR2 from the germline V gene are DFQATT and SNEGSKA (reference sequence). CDR3 length equals 15 residues. CDR3: CSATSGLHSTDTQYF. The CDR3 DNA is TGCAGTGCTACTTCGGGACTCCATAGCACAGATACGCAGTATTTT.

This clonotype was found once. This chain links TRBV14 with TRBJ2-3; the D is unclear. The CDR3 length is 13 residues. V was shortened by 1 base and J by 4 bases, with 6 bases between the two germline ends. CDR1 is SGHDN, CDR2 FVKESK, per germline. The CDR3 nucleotides read TGTGCCAGCAGCCAAGGATCTTCAGATACGCAGTATTTT. Residues: CASSQGSSDTQYF. Variable domain in full (rest from reference TRBV14 and TRBJ2-3): EAGVTQFPSHSVIEKGQTVTLRCDPISGHDNLYWYRRVMGKEIKFLLHFVKESKQDESGMPNNRFLAERTGGTYSTLKVQPAELEDSGVYFCASSQGSSDTQYFGPGTRLTVL.

The J gene is TRBJ2-5, the V gene TRBV20-1; possibly TRBD2 for D (6 bases). The germline V gene has CDR1 DFQATT and CDR2 SNEGSKA (reference sequence). The CDR3 spans 14 residues. The germline V and J ends were trimmed by 1 base and 3 bases, with 12 bases remaining between them. The CDR3 DNA is TGCAGTGCTAGAGCGGACTACCGGAAAGAGACCCAGTACTTC. This codes for CSARADYRKETQYF.

About this clonotype: A much larger clone lies a single base off, so this may be a read error. The V call is TRBV12-3 or TRBV12-4, the J call TRBJ2-3; D gene ambiguous. This CDR3 spans 14 amino acids. Trimming cost V 6 bases and J 4 bases, with 14 bases left between them. CDR3 sequence reads: CASRFGVAADTQYF. CDR3 sequence (DNA): TGTGCCAGCAGGTTTGGAGTGGCCGCAGATACGCAGTATTTT.

This chain joins TRBV27 and TRBJ1-6; D remains unclear. The V and J ends lost 4 bases and 16 bases respectively, with 11 bases between them. Per the germline V gene, CDR1 is MNHEY and CDR2 is SMNVEV (reference sequence). The CDR3 runs 11 residues. The CDR3 reads CASSSGRALHF. In DNA form, the CDR3 reads TGTGCCAGCAGTTCCGGGAGGGCACTCCACTTT.

This sequence joins TRBV29-1 and TRBJ2-3; D may be TRBD1 (6 bases). The V end lost 4 bases, the J end lost 6 bases, and 14 bases lay between the germline ends. The CDR3 sequence is 13 residues long. Looked up from germline, CDR1 is SQVTM and CDR2 is ANQGSEA. This CDR3 reads CSVVRDTTDTQYF. DNA of the CDR3: TGCAGCGTTGTCCGGGACACCACGGATACGCAGTATTTT.

This chain links TRBV7-7 with TRBJ2-3; 8 bases map to TRBD2. CDR3 length: 14 amino acids. Germline CDR1 SSHAT, CDR2 FNYEAQ (reference sequence). Germline trimming cut 5 bases from V and 3 bases from J; bases unmatched to any gene: 4. CDR3 region: CASSDGLATDTQYF. DNA for the CDR3: TGTGCCAGCAGCGACGGACTAGCAACAGATACGCAGTATTTT.

This CDR3 is CASSVPAGLTDEQFF. DNA of the CDR3: TGCGCCAGCAGCGTACCAGCGGGACTTACCGATGAGCAGTTCTTC. The rearrangement joins TRBV5-1 to TRBJ2-1, with 7 bases aligning to TRBD2. The CDR3 sequence is 15 residues long. Germline-derived CDR1 and CDR2 are SGHRS and YFSETQ. With V trimmed by 4 bases and J by 8 bases, 12 bases remained unmatched.

V usage is TRBV2 and J usage is TRBJ2-1; D remains ambiguous. V was shortened by 4 bases and J by 8 bases, with 6 bases between the two germline ends. This CDR3 has 11 amino acids. The germline V gene has CDR1 SNHLY and CDR2 FYNNEI. As DNA, the CDR3 is TGTGCCAGCAGTGCATGGGATGAGCAGTTCTTC. This sequence encodes CASSAWDEQFF. Looking up the rest from reference TRBV2 and TRBJ2-1 gives the full variable domain: EPEVTQTPSHQVTQMGQEVILRCVPISNHLYFYWYRQILGQKVEFLVSFYNNEISEKSEIFDDQFSVERPDGSNFTLKIRSTKLEDSAMYFCASSAWDEQFFGPGTRLTVL.

This clonotype occurred once. V and J are TRBV4-1 and TRBJ1-2; D unclear. Trimming stripped 0 bases from V and 5 bases from J, with 7 bases between. The germline CDR1 and CDR2 sequences are MGHRA and YSYEKL. The CDR3 is 13 amino acids. The CDR3 is CASSQDGQYGYTF. In DNA form, the CDR3 reads TGCGCCAGCAGCCAAGATGGCCAGTATGGCTACACCTTC.

This rearrangement joins TRBV9 to TRBJ2-3; D may match TRBD1 or TRBD2 (5 bases each). This CDR3 has 12 residues. Trimming took off 5 bases at V and 6 bases at J, with 10 bases between the two ends. Germline V lookup: CDR1 SGDLS, CDR2 YYNGEE. CDR3 nucleotides: TGTGCCAGCAGTGGGGACGGGGATACGCAGTATTTT. Residues: CASSGDGDTQYF.

Worth noting for this clonotype: A much larger clone is a single base away; this may be a read error. CDR3 loop: CVSSPSRGQAPNYGYTF. The DNA for the CDR3 is TGTGTCAGCAGCCCTTCCCGTGGACAGGCACCTAACTATGGCTACACCTTC. The chain employs TRBV7-9 and TRBJ1-2; 7 bases are shared with TRBD1. CDR3 length: 17 amino acids. Looked up from germline, CDR1 is SEHNR and CDR2 is FQNEAQ (reference sequence).

This clonotype showed up many times. The chain carries TRBV5-1 and TRBJ2-4; D is uncertain. This CDR3 spans 15 amino acids. Trimming removed 5 bases from V and 3 bases from J, with 15 bases in between. Germline CDR1 reads SGHRS; CDR2 reads YFSETQ. CDR3 region: CASREKVSGKNIQYF. CDR3 bases: TGCGCCAGCAGAGAAAAGGTTTCTGGCAAAAACATTCAGTACTTC.

This clonotype came up a few times. The rearrangement joins TRBV9 to TRBJ2-5; TRBD2 matches 12 bases. This CDR3 region has 14 residues. CDR1 SGDLS and CDR2 YYNGEE come from the germline V gene. Germline trimming cut 0 bases from V and 13 bases from J; bases unmatched to any gene: 7. The CDR3 here is CASSVALAGGPRYF. The CDR3 DNA follows: TGTGCCAGCAGCGTAGCACTAGCGGGGGGCCCACGGTACTTC.

This chain connects TRBV6-6 to TRBJ1-1, with 12 positions matching TRBD1. This CDR3 is built from 15 residues. Germline V gene data show CDR1 as MNHNY and CDR2 as SVGAGI (reference sequence). Trimming took 6 bases from V and 5 from J; bases not matched to a gene: 7. As DNA, the CDR3 is TGTGCCAGCAGCGCGGGACAGGGGGCCGTAACTGAAGCTTTCTTT. As protein: CASSAGQGAVTEAFF.

The J gene is TRBJ1-2, the V gene TRBV29-1; D may be TRBD1 (5 bases). CDR1 is SQVTM and CDR2 is ANQGSEA in the germline V gene. The V and J ends lost 0 bases and 0 bases respectively, with 11 bases between them. The CDR3 totals 15 residues. DNA of the CDR3: TGCAGCGTTGAAGAACCGGGACTTTCTAACTATGGCTACACCTTC. Amino acid sequence: CSVEEPGLSNYGYTF. Full variable domain (outside the CDR3, taken from reference TRBV29-1 and TRBJ1-2): SAVISQKPSRDICQRGTSLTIQCQVDSQVTMMFWYRQQPGQSLTLIATANQGSEATYESGFVIDKFPISRPNLTFSTLTVSNMSPEDSSIYLCSVEEPGLSNYGYTFGSGTRLTVV.

This clonotype was observed a few times. J is TRBJ2-5 and V is TRBV10-3; 9 bases map to TRBD2. Germline V gives CDR1 ENHRY, CDR2 SYGVKD. V lost 2 bases and J lost 0; bases outside the gene matches: 4. The CDR3 loop spans 16 amino acids. The CDR3 protein is CAISEGSSGNQETQYF. The CDR3 nucleotides are TGTGCCATCAGTGAGGGATCTAGCGGGAACCAAGAGACCCAGTACTTC.

This rearrangement joins TRBV11-3 to TRBJ2-1; 8 nucleotides agree with TRBD1. After removal of 1 base from V and 9 bases from J, the junction contained 8 bases not matched to a gene. This CDR3 has 15 residues. CDR1 and CDR2 from the germline V gene are SGHNT and YENEEA. The CDR3 DNA reads as TGTGCCAGCAGCTTAGGTGGACAGGGTGGCATTGAGCAGTTCTTC. Protein sequence: CASSLGGQGGIEQFF.

With respect to this clonotype: A read error may account for a junction end that differs from germline. The J gene is TRBJ1-1, the V gene TRBV12-3 or TRBV12-4; possible D gene TRBD1, 6 bases. CDR3 length equals 14 residues. The CDR3 protein is CTSSPGHSNTEAFF. CDR3 nucleotide sequence: TGTACCAGTTCTCCGGGACATTCGAACACTGAAGCTTTCTTT.

The chain employs TRBV3-1 and TRBJ2-5; D remains ambiguous. CDR3 length: 15 residues. Germline CDR1 is LGHDT and CDR2 is YNNKEL (reference sequence). V was trimmed by 2 bases and J by 5 bases, leaving 15 bases between them. CDR3 region: CASSQILPVGETQYF. CDR3 sequence (DNA): TGTGCCAGCAGCCAAATCCTCCCAGTGGGGGAGACCCAGTACTTC.

CDR3 bases: TGTGCCAGCAGCCAAGAAAAGAGTGGGCACACCGGGGAGCTGTTTTTT. It yields the protein CASSQEKSGHTGELFF. The rearrangement uses TRBV4-2 and TRBJ2-2; D gene ambiguous. Germline lookup yields CDR1 LGHNA and CDR2 YNFKEQ. V shed 0 bases and J shed 3 bases, with 11 bases lying between them. CDR3 size: 16 residues.

This clonotype was observed many times. CDR3 protein: CASSRGGDRTRSPLHF. The DNA of the CDR3 is TGTGCCAGCAGCCGTGGCGGTGACAGGACCCGTTCACCCCTCCACTTT. The chain has TRBV28 and TRBJ1-6, with TRBD1 as a possible D gene (6 bases). V lost 6 bases and J lost 9, with 21 bases in between. Germline values: CDR1 MDHEN, CDR2 SYDVKM. This CDR3 has 16 residues.

This clonotype turned up a few times. The rearrangement links TRBV5-1 to TRBJ2-1, with D perhaps matching TRBD1 or TRBD2 (7 bases each). Trimming took off 4 bases at V and 6 bases at J, with 26 bases between the two ends. CDR1 and CDR2 from the germline V gene are SGHRS and YFSETQ. The CDR3 loop spans 18 amino acids. CDR3 region: CASSPRPFGTAGFNEQFF. For the CDR3, the DNA is TGCGCCAGCAGCCCGCGCCCCTTCGGGACAGCGGGATTCAATGAGCAGTTCTTC.

The chain uses TRBV4-1 and TRBJ2-5; 9 bases line up with TRBD2. The V gene's germline CDR1 is MGHRA and CDR2 YSYEKL. V lost 1 base to trimming and J lost 9 bases; unmatched junction nucleotides: 12. This CDR3 region has 16 residues. Here the CDR3 reads CASSQVAGAVFGPQYF. DNA for the CDR3: TGCGCCAGCAGCCAAGTAGCGGGGGCCGTGTTTGGGCCCCAGTACTTC.

This clonotype was detected a few times. V is TRBV11-2 and J is TRBJ2-7; unclear D gene. The J call is doubtful: the DNA matches TRBJ2-5 better. CDR1 and CDR2 (germline): SGHAT, FQNNGV. This CDR3 region has 16 residues. The DNA of the CDR3 is TGTGCCAGCAGCTTAGGGATAATAGGGTTCGTGGAGACCCAGTACTTC. This translates into CASSLGIIGFVETQYF.

The J gene is TRBJ1-2, the V gene TRBV7-9, with D possibly being TRBD1 (5 bases). The CDR3 length is 13 residues. The V gene's germline CDR1 is SEHNR and CDR2 FQNEAQ (reference sequence). The ends were cut back, 5 bases at V and 8 bases at J, with 15 bases in the middle. The CDR3 nucleotides read TGTGCCAGCAGCAGCGGGACCGAGAGGGGCTACACCTTC. It encodes CASSSGTERGYTF.